This T cell receptor beta chain is from a study of shared clonotypes between healthy human individuals. The wider study: CD4 naive and memory got three plates each, CD8 naive two, CD8 memory one. Findings of the study overall: The authors sampled blood alone, and tissue repertoires likely differ.

Germline V gene sequence: CDR1 SGDLS, CDR2 YYNGEE. The length of the CDR3 is 16 residues. The ends were cut back, 0 bases at V and 7 bases at J, with 17 bases in the middle. Profiling relied on immunoSEQ multiplex PCR, and the TCRdb table lists in-frame clones only, not all of them. The sample contains about 2.4 million clones, roughly 93% of which appear only once. Worth noting for this clone: Its antigen is not known.

This TCR was sampled from a man aged 18-30 years in good health. Some clones in this sample may be carry-over from other donors' samples. The chain couples TRBV9 to TRBJ2-1, with D tentatively TRBD1 (6 bases). Sequences were obtained from naive CD4+ T cells from PBMCs. Subset specified: CD45RA+ positively selected. The chain's CDR3 is CASSVALGGYRNEQFF. DNA of the CDR3: TGTGCCAGCAGCGTAGCGCTAGGGGGATACCGGAATGAGCAGTTCTTC.